These 10 T cell receptor beta chains share one sample of origin, sequenced in a study of T cell changes during pregnancy in multiple sclerosis. Only in-frame clones appear in the TCRdb table, and some are missing; sequencing was by immunoSEQ multiplex PCR. This table has 81,000 or so clones, over 80% appearing once. The sample here was PBMCs, taken in the first trimester of pregnancy. These receptors all come from a female donor in good health, serving as a control in a pregnancy study. Some clones in this sample may be carry-over from other donors' samples.

This chain joins TRBV14 and TRBJ1-2, with 8 bases fitting TRBD1. V was pared by 2 bases and J by 0 bases, with 5 bases of the junction left unmatched. Germline loops: CDR1 SGHDN, CDR2 FVKESK. The CDR3 covers 16 residues. Written as DNA, the CDR3 is TGTGCCAGCAGCCAAACGGACAGGGCCCCTAACTATGGCTACACCTTC. It is translated as CASSQTDRAPNYGYTF.

The chain employs TRBV2 and TRBJ1-1; D might be TRBD1 (5 bases). The V gene lost 5 bases and the J gene lost 0 bases, with 10 bases spanning the gap. Germline CDR1 reads SNHLY; CDR2 reads FYNNEI. The CDR3 has 14 residues. CDR3 coding DNA: TGTGCCAGCAGTCAACAGGTATTGAACACTGAAGCTTTCTTT. This sequence encodes CASSQQVLNTEAFF.

The chain employs TRBV15 and TRBJ2-5, with TRBD2 matching 10 bases. The V segment lost 4 bases and the J segment 5 bases; nucleotides outside the gene matches: 7. CDR1 is LNHNV and CDR2 is YYDKDF in the germline V gene (reference sequence). The CDR3 covers 15 residues. The CDR3 nucleotides read TGTGCCACCAGCACACAACTAGCGGGAAGGGAGACCCAGTACTTC. Translating gives CATSTQLAGRETQYF.

This clone appeared a single time. V is TRBV19 and J is TRBJ2-2; 11 bases agree with TRBD1. The germline gives CDR1 LNHDA, CDR2 SQIVND (reference sequence). The trim removed 3 bases at V and 5 bases at J, leaving 8 bases unmatched. This CDR3 contains 17 residues. CDR3 DNA sequence: TGTGCCAGTAGTATCTGGACAGGGGGCGCGGGAACCGGGGAGCTGTTTTTT. Translating gives CASSIWTGGAGTGELFF. Complete variable domain (other parts from reference TRBV19 and TRBJ2-2): DGGITQSPKYLFRKEGQNVTLSCEQNLNHDAMYWYRQDPGQGLRLIYYSQIVNDFQKGDIAEGYSVSREKKESFPLTVTSAQKNPTAFYLCASSIWTGGAGTGELFFGEGSRLTVL.

The chain couples TRBV7-8 to TRBJ1-2, with 7 bases that match TRBD1. This CDR3 region has 15 residues. Germline values: CDR1 SGHVS, CDR2 FQNEAQ. V trimming: 1 base; J trimming: 5 bases; junction bases outside the gene matches: 7. The CDR3 loop is CASSLVPGQRYGYTF. CDR3 nucleotide sequence: TGTGCCAGCAGCTTAGTTCCGGGACAGCGGTATGGCTACACCTTC.

The CDR3 is CATSSRTGWAEAFF. DNA of the CDR3: TGTGCCACCAGCTCTCGGACAGGGTGGGCTGAAGCTTTCTTT. The genes are TRBV15 and TRBJ1-1; 8 bases line up with TRBD1. Germline CDR1 is LNHNV and CDR2 is YYDKDF (reference sequence). This CDR3 has 14 residues. The V gene end was trimmed by 5 bases and the J gene end by 6 bases; junction bases not matched to a gene: 8. Looking up the rest from reference TRBV15 and TRBJ1-1 gives the full variable domain: DAMVIQNPRYQVTQFGKPVTLSCSQTLNHNVMYWYQQKSSQAPKLLFHYYDKDFNNEADTPDNFQSRRPNTSFCFLDIRSPGLGDTAMYLCATSSRTGWAEAFFGQGTRLTVV.

The V and J genes are TRBV2 and TRBJ2-7; the match to TRBD2 covers 11 bases. This CDR3 comprises 15 residues. Unmatched junction bases numbered 9, after V lost 10 bases and J lost 1 base. The germline CDR1 and CDR2 sequences are SNHLY and FYNNEI. This CDR3 is CATPGTSGISYEQYF. DNA of the CDR3: TGTGCCACCCCTGGGACTAGCGGAATTTCCTACGAGCAGTACTTC.

This clone was counted once. The CDR3 reads CATLRGTGELFF. The DNA for the CDR3 is TGTGCCACTTTAAGGGGAACCGGGGAGCTGTTTTTT. The chain links TRBV9 to TRBJ2-2; TRBD1 might be the D (5 bases). Trimming took 9 bases from V and 5 from J, leaving 11 bases between them. The CDR3 runs 12 residues. Germline assignment: CDR1 SGDLS and CDR2 YYNGEE.

With respect to this clone: Sequence at one end of the junction differs from germline and may be a read error. Within the sample, other DNA sequences also encode this same CDR3. CDR3 residues: CASSLPLDRGILSYEQYF. The CDR3 DNA sequence: TGTGCCAGCAGTTTACCCCTCGACAGGGGTATACTCTCCTACGAGCAGTACTTT. The V call is TRBV28, the J call TRBJ2-7; 8 nucleotides agree with TRBD1. Germline CDR1 MDHEN, CDR2 SYDVKM. The length of the CDR3 is 18 residues.

This sequence joins TRBV7-9 and TRBJ1-3; 10 bases are a match to TRBD1. The CDR3 contains 19 residues. The germline V gene has CDR1 SEHNR and CDR2 FQNEAQ (reference sequence). V trimming: 5 bases; J trimming: 4 bases; junction bases outside the gene matches: 17. The CDR3: CASSQPGQGLFLAGNTIYF. The CDR3 DNA sequence: TGTGCCAGCAGCCAACCGGGACAGGGGTTGTTTCTAGCCGGAAACACCATATATTTT.